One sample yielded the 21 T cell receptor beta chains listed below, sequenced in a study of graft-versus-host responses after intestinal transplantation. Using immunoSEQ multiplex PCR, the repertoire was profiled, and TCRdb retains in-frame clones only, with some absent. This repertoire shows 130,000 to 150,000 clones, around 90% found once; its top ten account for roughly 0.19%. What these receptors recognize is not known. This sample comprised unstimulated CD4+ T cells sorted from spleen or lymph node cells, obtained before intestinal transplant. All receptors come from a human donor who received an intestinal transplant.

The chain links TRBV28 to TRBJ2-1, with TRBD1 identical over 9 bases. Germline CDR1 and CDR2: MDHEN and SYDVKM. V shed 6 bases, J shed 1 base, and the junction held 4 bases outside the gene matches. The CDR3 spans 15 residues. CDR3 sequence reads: CASSSGQGSYNEQFF. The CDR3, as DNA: TGTGCCAGCAGCTCCGGACAGGGGTCCTACAATGAGCAGTTCTTC.

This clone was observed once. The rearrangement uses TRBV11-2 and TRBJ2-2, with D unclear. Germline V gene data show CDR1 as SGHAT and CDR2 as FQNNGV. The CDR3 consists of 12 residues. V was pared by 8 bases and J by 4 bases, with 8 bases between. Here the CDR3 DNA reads TGTGCCAGCGCTTGGGGCACCGGGGAGCTGTTTTTT. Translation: CASAWGTGELFF.

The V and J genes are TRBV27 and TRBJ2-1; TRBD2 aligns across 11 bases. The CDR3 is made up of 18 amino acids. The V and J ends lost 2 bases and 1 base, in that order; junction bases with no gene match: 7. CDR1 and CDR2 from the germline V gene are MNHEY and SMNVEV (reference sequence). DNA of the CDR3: TGTGCCAGCAGTTTACTAATCCCTAGCGGGAGGTCCTACAATGAGCAGTTCTTC. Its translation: CASSLLIPSGRSYNEQFF.

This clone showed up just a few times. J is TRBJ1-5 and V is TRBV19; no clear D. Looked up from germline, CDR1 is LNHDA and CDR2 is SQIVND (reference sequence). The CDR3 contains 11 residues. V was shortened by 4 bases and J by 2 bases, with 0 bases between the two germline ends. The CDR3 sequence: CASSSNQPQHF. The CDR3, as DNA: TGTGCCAGTAGTAGCAATCAGCCCCAGCATTTT.

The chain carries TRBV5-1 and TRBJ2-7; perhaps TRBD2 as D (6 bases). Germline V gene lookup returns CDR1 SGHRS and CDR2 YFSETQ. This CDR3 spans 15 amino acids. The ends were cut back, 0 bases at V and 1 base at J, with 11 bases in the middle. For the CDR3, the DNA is TGCGCCAGCAGCTTGGTCGGTAGCGGATCCTACGAGCAGTACTTC. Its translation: CASSLVGSGSYEQYF.

The CDR3 nucleotides are TGTGCCAGCAGTTTCACCGGGCCAAATTCTAGCACAGATACGCAGTATTTT. This gives the protein CASSFTGPNSSTDTQYF. This rearrangement joins TRBV28 to TRBJ2-3; D gene uncertain. Germline lookup yields CDR1 MDHEN and CDR2 SYDVKM. The ends were cut back, 3 bases at V and 0 bases at J, with 16 bases in the middle. The CDR3 runs 17 residues.

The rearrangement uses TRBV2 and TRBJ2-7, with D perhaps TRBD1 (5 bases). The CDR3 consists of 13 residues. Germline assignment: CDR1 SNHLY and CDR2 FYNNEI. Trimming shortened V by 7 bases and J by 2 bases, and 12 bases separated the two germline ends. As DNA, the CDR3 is TGTGCCAGCACCACGGACACCACCTACGAGCAGTACTTC. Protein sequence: CASTTDTTYEQYF.

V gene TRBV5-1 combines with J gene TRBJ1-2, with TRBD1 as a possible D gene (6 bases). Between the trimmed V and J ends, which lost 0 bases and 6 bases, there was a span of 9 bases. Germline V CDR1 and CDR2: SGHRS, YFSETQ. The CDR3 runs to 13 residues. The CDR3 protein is CASSLVTGNGYTF. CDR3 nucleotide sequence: TGCGCCAGCAGCTTGGTAACAGGGAATGGCTACACCTTC.

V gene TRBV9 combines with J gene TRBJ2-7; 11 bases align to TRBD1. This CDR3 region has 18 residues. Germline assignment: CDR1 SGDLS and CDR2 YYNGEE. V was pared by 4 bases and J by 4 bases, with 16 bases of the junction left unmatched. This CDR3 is CASSTGTGGTWFPYEQYF. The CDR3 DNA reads TGTGCCAGCAGCACCGGGACAGGGGGAACCTGGTTCCCTTACGAGCAGTACTTC.

CDR3 loop: CASSVERTTEQFF. The CDR3 DNA reads as TGTGCCAGCAGCGTAGAAAGAACCACTGAGCAGTTCTTC. The V call is TRBV9, the J call TRBJ2-1; D ambiguous. Deletions cut 0 bases from V and 9 bases from J, with 10 bases between. CDR1 and CDR2 from the germline V gene are SGDLS and YYNGEE. The CDR3 contains 13 residues. Based on the CDR3 plus reference TRBV9 and TRBJ2-1, the full variable domain is DSGVTQTPKHLITATGQRVTLRCSPRSGDLSVYWYQQSLDQGLQFLIQYYNGEERAKGNILERFSAQQFPDLHSELNLSSLELGDSALYFCASSVERTTEQFFGPGTRLTVL.

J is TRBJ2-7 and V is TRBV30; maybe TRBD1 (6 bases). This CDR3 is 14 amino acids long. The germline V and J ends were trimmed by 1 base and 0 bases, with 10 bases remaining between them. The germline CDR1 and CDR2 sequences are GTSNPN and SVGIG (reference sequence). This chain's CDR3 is CAWSADSTSYEQYF. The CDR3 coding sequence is TGTGCCTGGAGTGCGGACAGTACCTCCTACGAGCAGTACTTC.

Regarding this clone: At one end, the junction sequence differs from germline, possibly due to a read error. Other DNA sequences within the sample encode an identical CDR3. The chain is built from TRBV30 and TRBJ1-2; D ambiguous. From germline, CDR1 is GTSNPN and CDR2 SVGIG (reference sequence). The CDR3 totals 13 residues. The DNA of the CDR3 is TGCGCCTGGAGTTTCAGTGCTGGCTATGGCTACACCTTC. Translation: CAWSFSAGYGYTF. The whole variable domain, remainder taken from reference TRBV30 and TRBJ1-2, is SQTIHQWPATLVQPVGSPLSLECTVEGTSNPNLYWYRQAAGRGLQLLFYSVGIGQISSEVPQNLSASRPQDRQFILSSKKLLLSDSGFYLCAWSFSAGYGYTFGSGTRLTVV.

The DNA of the CDR3 is TGTGCCAGCTCACCCAAGCCTAGCGGGATCGAGCAGTACTTC. Translation: CASSPKPSGIEQYF. J is TRBJ2-7 and V is TRBV18; TRBD2 aligns across 9 bases. V lost 3 bases and J lost 6; bases outside the gene matches: 6. CDR1 is KGHSH and CDR2 is LQKENI in the germline V gene. This CDR3 spans 14 amino acids.

The CDR3 loop reads CASSLGGHNEKLFF. The CDR3 coding sequence is TGCGCCAGCAGCTTGGGCGGCCATAATGAAAAACTGTTTTTT. V usage is TRBV5-1 and J usage is TRBJ1-4; no reliable D call. CDR1 is SGHRS, CDR2 YFSETQ, per germline. The V end lost 0 bases, the J end lost 4 bases, and 7 bases lay between the germline ends. The CDR3 has 14 residues.

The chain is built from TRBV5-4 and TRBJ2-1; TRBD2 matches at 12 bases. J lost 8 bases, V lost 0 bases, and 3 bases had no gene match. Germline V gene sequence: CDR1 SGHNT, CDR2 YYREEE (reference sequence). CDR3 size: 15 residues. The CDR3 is CASSLGTSGIYEQFF. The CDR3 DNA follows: TGTGCCAGCAGCTTGGGGACTAGCGGGATCTATGAGCAGTTCTTC.

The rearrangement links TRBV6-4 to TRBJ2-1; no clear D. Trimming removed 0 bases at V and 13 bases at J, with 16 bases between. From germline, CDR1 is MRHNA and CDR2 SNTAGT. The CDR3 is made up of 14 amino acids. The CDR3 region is CASSDSISFTPQFF. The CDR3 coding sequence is TGTGCCAGCAGTGACTCGATCTCCTTCACACCCCAGTTCTTC.

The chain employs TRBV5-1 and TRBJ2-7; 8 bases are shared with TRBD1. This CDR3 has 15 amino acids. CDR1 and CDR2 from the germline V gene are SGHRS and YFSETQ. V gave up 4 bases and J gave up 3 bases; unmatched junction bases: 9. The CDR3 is CASSGGQGLLYEQYF. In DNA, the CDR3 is TGCGCCAGCAGCGGTGGACAGGGTTTGCTCTACGAGCAGTACTTC. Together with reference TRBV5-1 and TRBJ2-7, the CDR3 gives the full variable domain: KAGVTQTPRYLIKTRGQQVTLSCSPISGHRSVSWYQQTPGQGLQFLFEYFSETQRNKGNFPGRFSGRQFSNSRSEMNVSTLELGDSALYLCASSGGQGLLYEQYFGPGTRLTVT.

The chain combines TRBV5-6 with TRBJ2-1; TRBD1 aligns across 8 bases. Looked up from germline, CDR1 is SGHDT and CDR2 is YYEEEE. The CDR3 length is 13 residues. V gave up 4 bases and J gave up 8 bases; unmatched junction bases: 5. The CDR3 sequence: CASSLTGEDEQFF. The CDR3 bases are TGTGCCAGCAGCCTGACAGGGGAGGATGAGCAGTTCTTC.

The CDR3 region is CASSLDQGLGNTIYF. DNA of the CDR3: TGCGCCAGCAGCTTAGACCAGGGGCTTGGAAACACCATATATTTT. The chain combines TRBV5-1 with TRBJ1-3; a weak D match, TRBD1 (6 bases). Germline V CDR1 and CDR2: SGHRS, YFSETQ. The V and J ends lost 2 bases and 3 bases respectively, with 12 bases between them. The CDR3 runs 15 residues.

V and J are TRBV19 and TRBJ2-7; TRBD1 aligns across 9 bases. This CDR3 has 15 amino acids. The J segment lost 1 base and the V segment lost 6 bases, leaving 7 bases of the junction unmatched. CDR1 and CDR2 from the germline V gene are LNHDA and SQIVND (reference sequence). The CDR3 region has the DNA TGTGCCAGTAGCACCGACAGGGGGTTATCCTACGAGCAGTACTTC. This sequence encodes CASSTDRGLSYEQYF.

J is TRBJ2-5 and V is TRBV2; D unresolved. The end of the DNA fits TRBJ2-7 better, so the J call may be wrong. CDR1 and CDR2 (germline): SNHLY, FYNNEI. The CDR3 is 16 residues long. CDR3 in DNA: TGTGCCAGCAGGAAGTTCGGGTCCTACCTCTCCTACGAGCAGTACTTC. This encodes CASRKFGSYLSYEQYF.